The present T cell receptor beta chain was sequenced within a study of human T cells and chemical hapten exposure. Study-wide context: Patients, chiefly female, had alopecia areata, totalis or universalis.

Attachment of unique molecular identifiers to individual cDNA molecules was performed in the library. TCRdb reprocessed the RACE reads with MiXCR, giving one entry per CDR3 protein. This sample yields 50,000 to 65,000 distinct CDR3 sequences, of which more than 9.5% are seen a single time; approximately 16% belongs to the top ten. As for time point: patch test 3, about 24 weeks after DPC sensitization. Treatment here: therapeutic diphenylcyclopropenone sensitization with weekly scalp DPC. Venepuncture was done earlier than the placement of each patch test. The source was whole blood, collected in connection with sensitization to the hapten diphenylcyclopropenone (DPC). This TCR derives from a woman aged 40 to 50 with alopecia areata. Some clones in this sample may be carry-over from other donors' samples.

As DNA, the CDR3 is TGCGCCAGCAGCTTCGGGACAGATAACTATGGCTACACCTTC. This codes for CASSFGTDNYGYTF. The chain has TRBV5-1 and TRBJ1-2, with 7 positions matching TRBD1. In germline, CDR1 is SGHRS, CDR2 YFSETQ. This CDR3 has 14 amino acids. The junction had 2 bases not matched to a gene; V was cut back by 2 bases and J by 1 base.